This paragraph reports one TCR beta chain. Which antigen it targets is not known. There are no base qualities to consult, and no much larger clone falls within one base. This entry comes from a study of control samples from healthy donors and cancer patients (TCRdb year 2020). The library was obtained by the immunoSEQ multiplex PCR assay. TCRdb re-hosts the immuneACCESS table, in-frame sequences only. Its copies lack some clones; in the studies checked, an unresolved V gene accounts for under half of them, and the cause for the rest is not known. The sample profile shows some 96,000 clones; roughly 90% of them were found once. The top ten hold more than 15% of the sample. V is cut by 3 bases and J by 5 bases, and the space between the germline ends is 16 bases. The CDR3 spans 14 residues, from the cysteine through the phenylalanine. The CDR3 DNA has 42 bases and is translated from base 1. Looking up the germline V gene (reference sequence) yields CDR1 GTSNPN and CDR2 SVGIG.

The rearrangement joined TRBV30 to TRBJ2-5, with the identity of the D gene unclear. This clonotype was sampled from a woman in her 50s in good health. The sequenced sample was blood. The bases read TGTGCCTGGAGGGGGTTTGGAGTGGTGGAGACCCAGTACTTC. Translated, it reads CAWRGFGVVETQYF. The CDR3 plus the reference TRBV30 and TRBJ2-5 genes for the other parts give the full variable domain: SQTIHQWPATLVQPVGSPLSLECTVEGTSNPNLYWYRQAAGRGLQLLFYSVGIGQISSEVPQNLSASRPQDRQFILSSKKLLLSDSGFYLCAWRGFGVVETQYFGPGTRLLVL.